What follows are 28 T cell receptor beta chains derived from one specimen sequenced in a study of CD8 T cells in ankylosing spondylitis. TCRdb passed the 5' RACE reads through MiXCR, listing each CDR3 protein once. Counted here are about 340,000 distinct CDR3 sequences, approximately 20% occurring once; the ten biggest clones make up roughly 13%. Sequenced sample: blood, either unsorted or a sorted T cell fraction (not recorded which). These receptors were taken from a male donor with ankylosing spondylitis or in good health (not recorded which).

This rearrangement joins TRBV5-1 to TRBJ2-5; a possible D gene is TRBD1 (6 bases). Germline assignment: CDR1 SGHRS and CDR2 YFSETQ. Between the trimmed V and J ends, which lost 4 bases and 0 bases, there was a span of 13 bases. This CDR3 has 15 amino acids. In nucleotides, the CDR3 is TGCGCCAGCAGCATAACGGGACACCACCAAGAGACCCAGTACTTC. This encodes CASSITGHHQETQYF.

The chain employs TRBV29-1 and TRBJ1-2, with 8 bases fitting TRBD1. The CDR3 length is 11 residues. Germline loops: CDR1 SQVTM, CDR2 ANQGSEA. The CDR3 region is CRSGGADGYTF. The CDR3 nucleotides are TGCAGGTCAGGGGGCGCGGATGGCTACACCTTC.

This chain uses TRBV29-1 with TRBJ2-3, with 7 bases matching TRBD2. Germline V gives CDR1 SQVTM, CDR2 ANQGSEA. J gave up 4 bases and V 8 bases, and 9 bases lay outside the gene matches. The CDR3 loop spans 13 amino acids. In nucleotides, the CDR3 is TGCAGCCTCCGGGAGGAGATTGCAGATACGCAGTATTTT. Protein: CSLREEIADTQYF.

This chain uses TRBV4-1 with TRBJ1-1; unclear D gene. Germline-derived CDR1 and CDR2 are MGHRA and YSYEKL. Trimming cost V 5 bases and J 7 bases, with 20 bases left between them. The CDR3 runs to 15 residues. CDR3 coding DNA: TGCGCCAGCAGCTTGGGAGCCACAGCTGTGGATGAAGCTTTCTTT. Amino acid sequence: CASSLGATAVDEAFF.

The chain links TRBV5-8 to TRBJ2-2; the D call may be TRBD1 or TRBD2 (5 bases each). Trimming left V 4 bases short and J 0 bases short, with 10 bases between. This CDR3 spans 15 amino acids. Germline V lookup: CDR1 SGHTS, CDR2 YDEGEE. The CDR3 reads CASSVGGANTGELFF. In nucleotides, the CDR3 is TGTGCCAGCAGCGTTGGGGGAGCGAACACCGGGGAGCTGTTTTTT.

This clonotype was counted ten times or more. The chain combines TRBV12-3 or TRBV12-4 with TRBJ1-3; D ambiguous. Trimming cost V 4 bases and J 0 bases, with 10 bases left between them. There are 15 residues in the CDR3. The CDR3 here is CASSYTRTSGNTIYF. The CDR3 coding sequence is TGTGCCAGCAGTTATACCAGGACCTCTGGAAACACCATATATTTT.

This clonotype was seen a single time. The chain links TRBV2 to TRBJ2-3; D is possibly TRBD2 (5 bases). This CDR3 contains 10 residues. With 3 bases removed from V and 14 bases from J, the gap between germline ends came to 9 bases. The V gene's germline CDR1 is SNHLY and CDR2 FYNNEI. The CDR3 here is CASSDPLVYF. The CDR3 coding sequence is TGTGCCAGCAGTGACCCACTAGTGTATTTT.

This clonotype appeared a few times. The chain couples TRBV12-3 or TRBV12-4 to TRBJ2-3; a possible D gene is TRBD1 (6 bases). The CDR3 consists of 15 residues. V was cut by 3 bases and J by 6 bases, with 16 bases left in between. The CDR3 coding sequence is TGTGCCAGCAGTTTTGGGCAGGGGTGGGAGGATACGCAGTATTTT. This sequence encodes CASSFGQGWEDTQYF.

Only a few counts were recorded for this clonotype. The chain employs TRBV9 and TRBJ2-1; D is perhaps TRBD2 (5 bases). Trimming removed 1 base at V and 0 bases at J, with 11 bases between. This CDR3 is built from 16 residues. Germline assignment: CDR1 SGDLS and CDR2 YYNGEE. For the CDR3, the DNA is TGTGCCAGCAGCGTATTTTGGGAGAGCTCCTACAATGAGCAGTTCTTC. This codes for CASSVFWESSYNEQFF.

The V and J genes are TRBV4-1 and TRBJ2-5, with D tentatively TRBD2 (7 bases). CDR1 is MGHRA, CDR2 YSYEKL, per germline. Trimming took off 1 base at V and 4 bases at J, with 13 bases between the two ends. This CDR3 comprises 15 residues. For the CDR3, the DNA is TGCGCCAGCAGCCAAGTGGGGGGGCGAGGAGAGACCCAGTACTTC. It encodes CASSQVGGRGETQYF.

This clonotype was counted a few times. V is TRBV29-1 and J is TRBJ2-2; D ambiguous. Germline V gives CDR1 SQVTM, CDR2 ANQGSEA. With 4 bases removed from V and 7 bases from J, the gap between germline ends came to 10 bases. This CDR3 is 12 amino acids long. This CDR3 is CSVAFDGGELFF. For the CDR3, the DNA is TGCAGCGTTGCGTTCGATGGCGGGGAGCTGTTTTTT.

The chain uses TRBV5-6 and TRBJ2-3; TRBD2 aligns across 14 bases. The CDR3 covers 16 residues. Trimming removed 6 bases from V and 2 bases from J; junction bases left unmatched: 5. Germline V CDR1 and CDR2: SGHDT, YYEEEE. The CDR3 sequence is CASIRLAGGNTDTQYF. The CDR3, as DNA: TGTGCCAGCATCAGACTAGCGGGGGGGAACACAGATACGCAGTATTTT.

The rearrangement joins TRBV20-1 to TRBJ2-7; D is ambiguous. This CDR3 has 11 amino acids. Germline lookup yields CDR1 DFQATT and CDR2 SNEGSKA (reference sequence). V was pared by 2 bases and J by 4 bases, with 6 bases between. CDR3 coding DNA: TGCAGTGCTAGACGCCGATACGAGCAGTACTTC. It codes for CSARRRYEQYF.

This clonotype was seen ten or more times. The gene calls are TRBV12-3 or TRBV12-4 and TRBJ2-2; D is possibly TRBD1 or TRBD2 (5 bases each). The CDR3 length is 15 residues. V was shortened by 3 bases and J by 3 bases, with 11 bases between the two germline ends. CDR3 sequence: CASSFGRGDTGELFF. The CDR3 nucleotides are TGTGCCAGCAGTTTTGGAAGGGGAGACACCGGGGAGCTGTTTTTT.

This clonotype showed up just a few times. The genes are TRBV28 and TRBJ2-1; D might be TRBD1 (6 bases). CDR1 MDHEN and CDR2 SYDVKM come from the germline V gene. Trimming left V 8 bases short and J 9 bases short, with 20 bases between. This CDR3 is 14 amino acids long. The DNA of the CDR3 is TGTGCCAGCTACCCACAAAGGGGGATGGCTGAGCAGTTCTTC. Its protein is CASYPQRGMAEQFF.

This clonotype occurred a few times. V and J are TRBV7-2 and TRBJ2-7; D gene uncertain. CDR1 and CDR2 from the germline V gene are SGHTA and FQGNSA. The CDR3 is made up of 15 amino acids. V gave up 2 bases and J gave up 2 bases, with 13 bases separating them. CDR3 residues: CASSLSGKGPYEQYF. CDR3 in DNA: TGTGCCAGCAGCTTATCGGGTAAAGGTCCCTACGAGCAGTACTTC.

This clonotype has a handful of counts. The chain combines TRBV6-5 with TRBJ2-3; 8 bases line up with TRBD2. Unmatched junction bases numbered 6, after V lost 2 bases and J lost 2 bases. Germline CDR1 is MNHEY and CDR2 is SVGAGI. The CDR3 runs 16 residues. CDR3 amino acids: CASSYLAGGNTDTQYF. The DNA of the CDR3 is TGTGCCAGCAGTTACCTGGCGGGGGGAAACACAGATACGCAGTATTTT.

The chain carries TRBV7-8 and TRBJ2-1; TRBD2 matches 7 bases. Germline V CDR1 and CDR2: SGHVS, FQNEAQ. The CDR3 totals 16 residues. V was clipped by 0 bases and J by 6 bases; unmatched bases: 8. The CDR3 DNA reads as TGTGCCAGCAGCTTAGCGCTAGGGAGGGTCGGCAATGAGCAGTTCTTC. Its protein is CASSLALGRVGNEQFF.

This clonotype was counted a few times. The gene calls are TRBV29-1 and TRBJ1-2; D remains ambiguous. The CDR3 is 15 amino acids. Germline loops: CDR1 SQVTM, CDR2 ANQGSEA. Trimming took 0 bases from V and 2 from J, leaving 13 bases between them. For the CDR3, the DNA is TGCAGCGTTGAAGATGAAGCTCCGGGAAACTATGGCTACACCTTC. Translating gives CSVEDEAPGNYGYTF.

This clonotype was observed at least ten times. The CDR3 nucleotides are TGTGCCAGCAGCGACGGACAGTGGGAAACTGAAGCTTTCTTT. Translated, it gives CASSDGQWETEAFF. The chain joins TRBV9 to TRBJ1-1, with D possibly being TRBD1 (6 bases). The V end lost 3 bases, the J end lost 5 bases, and 14 bases lay between the germline ends. There are 14 residues in the CDR3. Germline V gene lookup returns CDR1 SGDLS and CDR2 YYNGEE.

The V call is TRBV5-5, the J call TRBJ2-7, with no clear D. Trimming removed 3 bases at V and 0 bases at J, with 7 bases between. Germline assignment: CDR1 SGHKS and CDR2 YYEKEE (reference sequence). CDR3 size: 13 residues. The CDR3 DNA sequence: TGTGCCAGCAGCTCCACGTACTCCTACGAGCAGTACTTC. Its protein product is CASSSTYSYEQYF.

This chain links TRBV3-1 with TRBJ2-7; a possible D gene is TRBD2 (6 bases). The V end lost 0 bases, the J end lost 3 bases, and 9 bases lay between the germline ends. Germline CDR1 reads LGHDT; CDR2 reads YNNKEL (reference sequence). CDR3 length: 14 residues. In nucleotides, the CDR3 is TGTGCCAGCAGCCAAGAGAGGAGGGGCTACGAGCAGTACTTC. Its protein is CASSQERRGYEQYF.

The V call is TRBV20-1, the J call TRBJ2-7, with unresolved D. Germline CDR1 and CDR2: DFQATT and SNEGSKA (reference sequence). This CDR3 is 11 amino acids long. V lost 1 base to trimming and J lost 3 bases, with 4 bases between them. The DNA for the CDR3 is TGCAGTGCTAGAGCTTACTACGAGCAGTACTTC. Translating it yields CSARAYYEQYF.

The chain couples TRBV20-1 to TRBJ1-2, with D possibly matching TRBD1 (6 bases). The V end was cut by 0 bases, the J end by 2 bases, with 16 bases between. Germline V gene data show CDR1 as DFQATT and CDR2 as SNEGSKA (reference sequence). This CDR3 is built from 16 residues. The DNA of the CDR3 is TGCAGTGCTAGAGATCGAGTCAGGGGCCTCAACTATGGCTACACCTTC. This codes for CSARDRVRGLNYGYTF.

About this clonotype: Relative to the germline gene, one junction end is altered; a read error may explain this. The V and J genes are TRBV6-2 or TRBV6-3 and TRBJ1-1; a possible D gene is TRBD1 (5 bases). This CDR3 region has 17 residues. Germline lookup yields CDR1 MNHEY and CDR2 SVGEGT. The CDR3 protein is CASSYSLAGLLKTEAFF. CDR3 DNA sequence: TGTGCCAGCAGTTACTCCCTGGCAGGGTTATTGAAAACTGAAGCTTTCTTT.

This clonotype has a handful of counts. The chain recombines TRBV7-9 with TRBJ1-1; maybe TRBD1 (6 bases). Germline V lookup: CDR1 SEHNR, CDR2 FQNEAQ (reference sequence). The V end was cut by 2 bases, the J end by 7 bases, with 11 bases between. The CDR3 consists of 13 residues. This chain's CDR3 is CASSLQGGGEAFF. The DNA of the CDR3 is TGTGCCAGCAGCTTACAGGGAGGGGGTGAAGCTTTCTTT.

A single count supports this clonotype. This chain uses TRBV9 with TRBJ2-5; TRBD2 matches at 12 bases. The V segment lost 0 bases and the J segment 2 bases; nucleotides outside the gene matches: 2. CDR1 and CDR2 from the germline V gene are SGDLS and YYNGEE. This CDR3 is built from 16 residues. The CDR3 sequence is CASSVVTSGGQETQYF. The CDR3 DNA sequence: TGTGCCAGCAGCGTAGTTACTAGCGGGGGGCAAGAGACCCAGTACTTC.

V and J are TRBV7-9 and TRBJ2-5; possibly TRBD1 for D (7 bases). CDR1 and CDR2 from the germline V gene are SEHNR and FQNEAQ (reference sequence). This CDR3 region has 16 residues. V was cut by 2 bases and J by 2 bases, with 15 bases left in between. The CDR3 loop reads CASSLQGVGLQETQYF. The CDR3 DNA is TGTGCCAGCAGCTTACAGGGGGTTGGACTACAAGAGACCCAGTACTTC.